These T cell receptor beta chains were read from a single sample in a study of pediatric ulcerative colitis. This table comes from immunoSEQ multiplex PCR, and its TCRdb copy is limited to in-frame clones, with some not included. This sample has roughly 30,000 clones, with 82% found just once. Sequenced sample: blood. The receptor source for this set is a boy between 10 and 17 years old with severe ulcerative colitis. The CDR3 runs from the conserved cysteine through the conserved F or W. D genes are given only for firm matches. Expanded clones get a size class; other rows say once, few or many, or leave the size out.

>TRBJ2-5|TRBV2|NA|TRBD1
TGTGCCAGCGGGACAGGGGTGGGGACCCAGTACTTC
CASGTGVGTQYF
>TRBJ1-2|TRBV19|NA|TRBD1
TGTGCCAGCCGATTAACGAAAAGGGGGCACGGCTACACCTTC
CASRLTKRGHGYTF
>TRBJ2-2|TRBV5-4|NA|NA
TGTGCCAGCAGCTTAGGGGGGGACACCGGGGAGCTGTTTTTT
CASSLGGDTGELFF
>TRBJ1-2|TRBV5-4|NA|TRBD1
TGTGCCAGCAGTCCGGGACAGGGGGATTATGGCTACACCTTC
CASSPGQGDYGYTF
>TRBJ2-5|TRBV7-2|NA|TRBD1
TGTGCCAGCAGCCCGGGACAGGGAAGGGAGACCCAGTACTTC
CASSPGQGRETQYF
>TRBJ2-3|TRBV7-8|NA|NA
TGTGCCAGCAGCCAAACCGGACTTAACACAGATACGCAGTATTTT
CASSQTGLNTDTQYF
>TRBJ2-7|TRBV7-2|NA|NA
TGTGCCAGCAGCTCCCGGTCGGCAGGGCTTAGATACGAGCAGTACTTC
CASSSRSAGLRYEQYF
>TRBJ1-6|TRBV27|once|NA
TGTGCCAGCAGCCCCCGGGGCTCCCTGATTTCCTATAATTCACCCCTCCACTTT
CASSPRGSLISYNSPLHF
>TRBJ1-2|TRBV10-3|few|NA
TGTGCCATCACCGACCCTCTACATTTATATGGCTACACCTTC
CAITDPLHLYGYTF
>TRBJ2-3|TRBV27|once|TRBD1
TGTGCCAGCAGCCAGACCCGGGACAGGACCCCTCTCACAGATACGCAGTATTTT
CASSQTRDRTPLTDTQYF
>TRBJ1-1|TRBV6-6|NA|TRBD1
TGTGCCAGCAGCTCGGGACAGAGGAACACTGAAGCTTTCTTT
CASSSGQRNTEAFF